This T cell receptor beta chain appears in the sequencing data of a study of cytomegalovirus exposure and HLA in healthy donors. Regarding the study as a whole: Accounts indicate the classifier identified cytomegalovirus status with strong specificity and sensitivity.

Produced via immunoSEQ multiplex PCR; TCRdb's table is partial and in-frame only. The sample contains about 70,000 clones, 85% to 95% of which appear only once. Details on this clone: Antigen: not known.

This CDR3 has 16 amino acids. Trimming at V came to 9 bases and at J to 2 bases, leaving 8 bases not matched to a gene. Germline V gives CDR1 MDHEN, CDR2 SYDVKM. This sequence was found in a man between 18 and 29 years old in good health and CMV-seropositive. The chain recombines TRBV28 with TRBJ2-6; 9 bases are shared with TRBD2. The sequencing sample was made of PBMCs. DNA of the CDR3: TGTGCCAGTATAAGCGGGAGGACCCCTGGGGCCAACGTCCTGACTTTC. It codes for CASISGRTPGANVLTF.